The 16 T cell receptor beta chains given below trace back to one sample, sequenced in a study of cytomegalovirus exposure and HLA in healthy donors. 13 Jbeta primers and 60 Vbeta primers were used for the PCR. Sequencing used immunoSEQ multiplex PCR; TCRdb keeps in-frame clones, though not all of them. The sample holds around 100,000 clones; about 70% are singletons and the top ten take 2% to 3%. The sample was PBMCs. All receptors derive from a man over 45 in good health and CMV-seropositive.

The chain is built from TRBV5-4 and TRBJ2-5, with 8 bases that match TRBD1. This CDR3 is built from 15 residues. V was pared by 1 base and J by 3 bases, with 5 bases of the junction left unmatched. The V gene's germline CDR1 is SGHNT and CDR2 YYREEE (reference sequence). The CDR3 nucleotides are TGTGCCAGCAGCTTGTCGCAGGGGGCTAAAGAGACCCAGTACTTC. Its protein is CASSLSQGAKETQYF.

Worth noting for this clone: Distinct nucleotide sequences in the sample also encode this CDR3. Here the CDR3 reads CASSPPGRTGELFF. DNA for the CDR3: TGTGCCAGCTCACCTCCCGGGAGGACCGGGGAGCTGTTTTTT. The gene calls are TRBV18 and TRBJ2-2; 7 bases agree with TRBD2. V shed 3 bases and J 5 bases; nucleotides not matched to a gene: 3. The CDR3 contains 14 residues. Germline V gene sequence: CDR1 KGHSH, CDR2 LQKENI.

The chain carries TRBV9 and TRBJ1-1, with 8 bases aligning to TRBD1. This CDR3 has 15 residues. After removal of 3 bases from V and 5 bases from J, the junction contained 9 bases not matched to a gene. Looked up from germline, CDR1 is SGDLS and CDR2 is YYNGEE. The CDR3: CASSENQGAQTEAFF. DNA for the CDR3: TGTGCCAGCAGCGAAAACCAGGGGGCGCAGACTGAAGCTTTCTTT.

The genes are TRBV2 and TRBJ2-3; maybe TRBD1 (5 bases). V shed 5 bases and J shed 5 bases, with 8 bases lying between them. Germline values: CDR1 SNHLY, CDR2 FYNNEI. The CDR3 contains 12 residues. Written as DNA, the CDR3 is TGTGCCAGCAGTCTCGACAGAGATACGCAGTATTTT. This translates into CASSLDRDTQYF.

This chain connects TRBV6-1 to TRBJ1-2; 7 bases are a match to TRBD1. J lost 4 bases, V lost 1 base, and 3 bases had no gene match. The CDR3 is made up of 14 amino acids. The germline V gene encodes CDR1 MNHNS and CDR2 SASEGT. The DNA for the CDR3 is TGTGCCAGCAGTGAAGTGTCAGGGGGCTATGGCTACACCTTC. This sequence encodes CASSEVSGGYGYTF.

The chain recombines TRBV18 with TRBJ2-1; TRBD2 aligns across 14 bases. The germline V gene encodes CDR1 KGHSH and CDR2 LQKENI. The V and J ends lost 3 bases and 5 bases, in that order; junction bases with no gene match: 3. The CDR3 is made up of 16 amino acids. CDR3: CASSPGTSGRNNEQFF. The DNA for the CDR3 is TGTGCCAGCTCACCCGGGACTAGCGGGAGAAACAATGAGCAGTTCTTC. Complete variable domain (other parts from reference TRBV18 and TRBJ2-1): NAGVMQNPRHLVRRRGQEARLRCSPMKGHSHVYWYRQLPEEGLKFMVYLQKENIIDESGMPKERFSAEFPKEGPSILRIQQVVRGDSAAYFCASSPGTSGRNNEQFFGPGTRLTVL.

This clone was counted between two and nine times. This rearrangement joins TRBV6-5 to TRBJ1-1; D call uncertain. Trimming cost V 5 bases and J 4 bases, with 14 bases left between them. Germline CDR1 is MNHEY and CDR2 is SVGAGI. This CDR3 comprises 14 residues. CDR3 in DNA: TGTGCCAGCAGTGAAGTAATAGGGAGCACTGAAGCTTTCTTT. Protein: CASSEVIGSTEAFF.

The chain couples TRBV2 to TRBJ1-2, with TRBD1 matching 7 bases. The CDR3 is made up of 13 amino acids. The V segment lost 3 bases and the J segment 8 bases; nucleotides outside the gene matches: 6. Germline V lookup: CDR1 SNHLY, CDR2 FYNNEI. For the CDR3, the DNA is TGTGCCAGCAGTGAGGGGGACAGATACGGCTACACCTTC. Residues: CASSEGDRYGYTF.

This sequence joins TRBV2 and TRBJ1-5; 10 bases map to TRBD1. Germline trimming cut 5 bases from V and 6 bases from J; bases unmatched to any gene: 4. From germline, CDR1 is SNHLY and CDR2 FYNNEI. This CDR3 contains 14 residues. In DNA, the CDR3 is TGTGCCAGCAGTTCCCGGACAGGGGGTCAGCCCCAGCATTTT. This codes for CASSSRTGGQPQHF.

V usage is TRBV27 and J usage is TRBJ2-3, with 8 bases identical to TRBD2. This CDR3 has 17 amino acids. The germline V gene has CDR1 MNHEY and CDR2 SMNVEV (reference sequence). Trimming at V came to 0 bases and at J to 3 bases, leaving 8 bases not matched to a gene. CDR3 sequence reads: CASSLSLFRGRTDTQYF. The CDR3 nucleotides read TGTGCCAGCAGTTTATCCCTTTTCCGCGGGAGGACAGATACGCAGTATTTT.

The J gene is TRBJ2-7, the V gene TRBV18; 7 bases fit TRBD1. J was trimmed by 5 bases and V by 3 bases; bases with no gene match: 7. The germline CDR1 and CDR2 sequences are KGHSH and LQKENI. The CDR3 has 14 amino acids. The CDR3 DNA reads TGTGCCAGCTCACCGCAAAAGACAGGGCACGAGCAGTACTTC. Its protein product is CASSPQKTGHEQYF.

The rearrangement links TRBV29-1 to TRBJ1-2; TRBD1 might be the D (5 bases). CDR3 length: 12 residues. Per the germline V gene, CDR1 is SQVTM and CDR2 is ANQGSEA. V lost 7 bases and J 8 bases, leaving 17 bases between the germline ends. DNA of the CDR3: TGCAGCGGCGGCGGGACGGTGGGGGGCTACACCTTC. Protein sequence: CSGGGTVGGYTF.

The chain links TRBV12-5 to TRBJ1-5; weak D call: TRBD1 (6 bases). Trimming pared 1 base from V and 3 bases from J, leaving 10 bases between. This CDR3 has 15 residues. Germline-derived CDR1 and CDR2 are LGHNT and FRNRAP. The CDR3 DNA sequence: TGTGCTAGTGGTTTGGCTCAGGGGCACAATCAGCCCCAGCATTTT. Amino acid sequence: CASGLAQGHNQPQHF.

The chain recombines TRBV18 with TRBJ2-7; 7 bases align to TRBD2. The CDR3 consists of 14 residues. The germline V gene has CDR1 KGHSH and CDR2 LQKENI. Trimming removed 2 bases from V and 7 bases from J; junction bases left unmatched: 8. The CDR3 here is CASSPEGRAGEQYF. The DNA for the CDR3 is TGTGCCAGCTCACCAGAGGGGAGAGCGGGGGAGCAGTACTTC.

The rearrangement links TRBV5-4 to TRBJ2-2; 8 positions agree with TRBD2. Germline trimming cut 5 bases from V and 2 bases from J; bases unmatched to any gene: 5. Per the germline V gene, CDR1 is SGHNT and CDR2 is YYREEE (reference sequence). The CDR3 length is 15 residues. The CDR3 DNA reads as TGTGCCAGCAGGTTGAGCGGGGGAAACACCGGGGAGCTGTTTTTT. This gives the protein CASRLSGGNTGELFF. Supplemented by reference TRBV5-4 and TRBJ2-2, the full variable domain reads ETGVTQSPTHLIKTRGQQVTLRCSSQSGHNTVSWYQQALGQGPQFIFQYYREEENGRGNFPPRFSGLQFPNYSSELNVNALELDDSALYLCASRLSGGNTGELFFGEGSRLTVL.

The chain carries TRBV9 and TRBJ2-7; D remains ambiguous. CDR3 length: 14 residues. The V end was cut by 0 bases, the J end by 6 bases, with 13 bases between. CDR1 and CDR2 from the germline V gene are SGDLS and YYNGEE. This chain's CDR3 is CASSVASTESEQYF. The CDR3 DNA sequence: TGTGCCAGCAGCGTAGCCTCGACGGAGAGCGAGCAGTACTTC.